This record concerns one T cell receptor (beta chain) sequence. Its antigen has not been determined. The input lacks base qualities; no much larger clone sits a single base away. Library creation used the immunoSEQ multiplex PCR assay. The multiplex PCR relied on a mix of 60 forward primers for TCR Vbeta segments and 13 reverse primers for TCR Jbeta segments. The CDR3 region of rearranged TCR beta genes was amplified from genomic DNA by a multiplex PCR assay. On the Illumina HiSeq System, the amplified TCR beta libraries were sequenced as 87-base-pair reads. Processing in the source paper ran as follows. In a later analysis, roughly 80 million unique TCR beta chains were counted across the roughly 610 repertoires, and roughly 10 million of these chains were shared by at least two donors. To remove PCR and sequencing errors, raw reads were error-corrected and collapsed into unique sequences using a nearest-neighbor algorithm that merged closely related sequences. V, D and J gene segments were assigned by aligning CDR3 sequences to IMGT reference sequences. For a sequence to be retained, a match of at least six nucleotides to both a V gene segment and a J gene segment was required. A rearrangement counted as productive if the CDR3 had no stop codons and remained in frame with V and J, and every other rearrangement counted as non-productive. Following IMGT convention, CDR3 was defined as the stretch from the second conserved V-encoded cysteine to the conserved J-encoded phenylalanine. The earlier analysis of about 610 of the donors excluded any sequence lacking an unambiguous match to a single V gene segment. An earlier analysis of 450 to 650 of the donors called V segments functional above 56.7% productive rearrangements and segregating when the between-donor standard deviation exceeded 5%. To diagnose cytomegalovirus status from the catalog of TCR beta chain sequences, a statistical classification framework was built. In a later analysis, TCR nucleotide sequences were compared against IMGT/GENE-DB human TR gene sequences so that V and J genes could be assigned. Using the TCRdist pipeline, a later analysis assigned CDR3 sequences along with most-parsimonious VDJ recombination scenarios. In a later analysis, every TCR beta chain was defined by the combination of its CDR3 amino acid sequence and its V-gene family, and reads without a unique V-gene family were dropped. In a later analysis, approximately 590 highly shared, low-generation-probability nucleotide sequences were removed to address suspected cross-contamination and a sequencing artifact. In a later analysis, a clonal expansion index was calculated for each public chain from normalized within-repertoire ranks of inferred template counts. In a later analysis, generation probabilities were computed with a VDJ recombination model fitted to out-of-frame rearrangements, and the resulting probabilities were checked against IGoR. In a later analysis, hypergeometric tests were used to score TCR-TCR, TCR-HLA and TCR-CMV co-occurrence, with a repertoire-size bias correction applied to TCR pairs. False discovery rates were estimated in a later analysis by permuting HLA or CMV assignments 20 times. A later analysis grouped co-occurring TCRs with DBSCAN, adding TCRdist sequence similarity when clustering within HLA-allele-positive subsets. Repertoires with fewer than 30,000 or more than 120,000 public chains, plus five repertoires with anomalous nucleotide sharing, were excluded from co-occurrence clustering. Not all clones reach the TCRdb copy of this immuneACCESS table, which keeps in-frame sequences only. Checked studies attribute under half of the gap to unresolved V genes and leave the rest unexplained. Clonal size and the V and J genes are those of that table, whereas D and trimming came from the DNA. Here the sample has about 96,000 clones; approximately 72% occur a single time. 11% to 15% of the sample belongs to the ten largest clones.

The cohort comprised some 700 healthy bone marrow donors. All cohort members were sampled while nominally healthy, although unrecorded immune exposures were likely present. The donor tested CMV seropositive, placing the donor among the 289 seropositive members of the cohort. A peripheral blood sample was collected from each donor, and TCR beta sequencing was performed on peripheral blood mononuclear cells. Genomic DNA extraction from the blood cell samples was performed with the Qiagen DNeasy Blood Extraction Kit. Trimming takes 1 base off V and 0 bases off J; junction bases not matched to a gene: 9. There are 18 amino acids in the CDR3, from cysteine to phenylalanine inclusive. Of the read, only the CDR3 DNA is kept; its 54 bases are in frame from base 1. Sequences LGHNA (CDR1) and YNFKEQ (CDR2) are obtained from the germline V gene. This record comes from a study of cytomegalovirus exposure and HLA in healthy donors (dated by TCRdb to 2016 to 2017). In terms of the full investigation: An earlier analysis of a few hundred of the donors reported approximately 280 Gb of sequence data and about 120 million unique TCR beta sequences obtained from some 170 million T cells. An early release covering 550 to 700 HLA-typed donors comprised roughly 300 gigabases of sequencing data and roughly 85 million unique TCR sequences. Among the approximately 400 genotyped donors, more than 70% belonged to the genetic ancestry cluster associated with self-reported Caucasian donors. The study aimed to test whether signatures of past pathogen exposure could be identified by cataloging public T cell receptors. The T cell repertoires of 666 subjects were profiled by immunosequencing and related to cytomegalovirus serostatus. In addition to the first cohort of 650 to 800 subjects, a separate validation cohort of about 120 different subjects was used. To predict cytomegalovirus infection status, the study combined high-throughput TCR immunosequencing, statistical association of individual TCRs with disease status, and machine learning. A later analysis re-analyzed previously published TCR beta repertoires from 660 or so donors and added high-resolution HLA genotyping to study TCR occurrence patterns. The later analysis used no new phenotypic data to find candidate immune exposures, relying instead on TCR beta sequences and their occurrence across donors. An earlier analysis of roughly 600 of the donors used high-throughput TCR beta sequencing to judge whether each TCR beta V gene segment behaved as functional or pseudogenic. Donor age, sex, ethnicity and CMV serostatus were compiled alongside the repertoire data. Genome-wide SNP genotypes for about 60% of the roughly 700 donors were used in a later genetic analysis, which treated that subset as a discovery cohort. Every repertoire in the discovery cohort had been generated on one and the same sequencing platform. Class I and class II HLA loci were covered by the typing at four-digit resolution. The number of donors typed differed by locus, with about 629-630 for A, B, C, DRB1 and DQB1, around 520 for DQA1, approximately 570 for DPA1, and around 460 for DPB1. Because of strong linkage in the cohort, five DR-DQ haplotypes were treated as single units for association and clustering. Across some 400 genotyped donors of the cohort, an average of about 240,000 unique TCR beta nucleotide sequences per donor were sequenced, and approximately 17% of those sequences were non-productive.

Study-wide findings and limitations: Several of the top co-occurrence clusters appeared to be linked to parvovirus B19, influenza, CMV and Epstein-Barr virus, according to a later analysis. According to a later analysis, TCR association rates differed among HLA loci, with DRB1 alleles showing the most associated TCRs and HLA-C alleles showing the fewest. A cluster of highly shared sequence variants was judged likely to represent a technical artifact of the sequencing pipeline. The 87-base-pair reads could not distinguish some IMGT-functional V segments, including TRBV6-2 and TRBV6-3, so those segments were excluded. According to a later analysis, most CMV-associated TCR beta chains appeared to be HLA-restricted, and the HLA associations seemed to be driven largely by CMV exposure. Because counts were too low, seventeen rarely observed V segments, including chromosome 9 orphons, were left out of the earlier analysis of approximately 500 of the donors. In a later genetic analysis, fewer N-insertions in productive TCRs were reported among donors in an Asian-associated ancestry cluster than the approximately 710-donor mean. A further reported finding was that TCR beta sequences accurately predicted the HLA-A and HLA-B alleles for most subjects in the first cohort. While some public TCRs were present in many individuals, most TCR sequences turned up only very rarely across donors. Only TCR beta chains were sequenced in this cohort, and the absence of alpha or paired-chain data limited detectable features. In the study, around 150 TCR beta chains were listed as associated with cytomegalovirus. Immune exposure information for the cohort was limited to CMV serostatus. When HLA alleles, especially DR and DQ, strongly co-occurred, attributing TCR associations to individual alleles was difficult. At a false discovery rate of 0.05, a later analysis linked some 18,000 TCR beta sequences to specific HLA alleles. The classifier was reported to diagnose cytomegalovirus status with high specificity and sensitivity in both the original cohort and the validation cohort. The authors suggested that the approach could potentially be generalized to other disease states and immunological phenotypes. Correlated functional status among segregating V segments might be attributable to linkage disequilibrium, but an unknown experimental factor could not be ruled out. In a later analysis, HLA-associated TCR beta chains were found to be more clonally expanded and to have lower generation probabilities than equally common non-associated chains. An earlier analysis of approximately 540 of the donors showed that most TCR beta V segments appeared in productive rearrangements either about 87% or about 30% of the time, which broadly matched IMGT annotations. Presence/absence analyses assumed roughly uniform sequencing depth across donors, an assumption that may not hold. An association between a missense DCLRE1C variant and V-gene and J-gene trimming of TCR beta chains was found in a later genetic analysis and replicated in an independent cohort. Because HLA typing was missing for some donors at each locus, association tests included only the typed subset. A few of the identified cytomegalovirus-associated TCR beta chains were confirmed in vitro to be specific for cytomegalovirus antigens.

The V gene is TRBV4-2 and the J gene is TRBJ1-3; the central 7 bases match TRBD1. The sample taken for sequencing was PBMCs. This clonotype was obtained from a woman in her sixties or seventies in good health and CMV-seropositive. The CDR3 has the sequence CASSQGVGGASSGNTIYF. The DNA reads as follows: TGTGCCAGCAGCCAAGGTGTAGGGGGCGCGAGCTCTGGAAACACCATATATTTT.